This T cell receptor (beta chain) was retrieved from a study of graft-versus-host responses after intestinal transplantation. Plating combined around 200,000 CFSE-labeled responder cells with around 200,000 irradiated, violet-dye-labeled stimulator cells. Proliferating CFSE-low CD3+CD4+ and CD3+CD8+ responders were sorted post-reaction. The assay was immunoSEQ multiplex PCR, and TCRdb's table has in-frame clones only and misses some. Of about 18,000 clones listed, roughly 40% were seen once; the top ten hold around 0.82%. Findings and limits, study-wide: Allografts from individuals with graft-donor T cell macrochimerism displayed high graft-versus-host to host-versus-graft clonal ratios.

This clone appeared a few times. The input for sequencing was alloreactive CD4+ T cells from a mixed lymphocyte reaction culture, taken before intestinal transplant. The subset denotes: CFSE-low proliferating T cells sorted from roughly 6-day pre-transplant mixed lymphocyte reaction (GvH or HvG direction). The clonotype comes from a human patient who received an intestinal transplant.

The CDR3 nucleotides read TGTGCCAGCTCACCAGAAAACGGTGATCAGCCCCAGCATTTT. Its translation is CASSPENGDQPQHF. The rearrangement joins TRBV18 to TRBJ1-5; unclear D gene. Germline V gives CDR1 KGHSH, CDR2 LQKENI. The CDR3 is 14 amino acids. Deletions cut 2 bases from V and 5 bases from J, with 10 bases between.